The 20 T cell receptor beta chains presented below share a single source sample, sequenced in a study of blood T cell repertoires in COVID-19. Measured with immunoSEQ multiplex PCR; TCRdb has only the in-frame clones, and not every one. The sample includes 80,000 to 100,000 clones, around 81% of them seen just once. Sequencing was carried out using peripheral blood. The receptors derive from a man between 50 and 59 years old who had recovered from COVID-19.

The V call is TRBV2, the J call TRBJ2-5; 8 bases line up with TRBD2. Germline V gene data show CDR1 as SNHLY and CDR2 as FYNNEI. The CDR3 consists of 13 residues. Germline trimming cut 6 bases from V and 5 bases from J; bases unmatched to any gene: 5. CDR3 sequence (DNA): TGTGCCAGCAGAGCGGGGGATGGGGAGACCCAGTACTTC. As protein: CASRAGDGETQYF.

The chain carries TRBV5-6 and TRBJ1-4, with 7 bases aligning to TRBD1. Germline assignment: CDR1 SGHDT and CDR2 YYEEEE. This CDR3 comprises 15 residues. The J segment lost 3 bases and the V segment lost 5 bases, leaving 7 bases of the junction unmatched. The CDR3 is CASRATGKPNEKLFF. CDR3 nucleotide sequence: TGTGCCAGCAGGGCGACAGGGAAACCTAATGAAAAACTGTTTTTT. Drawing the rest from reference TRBV5-6 and TRBJ1-4, the complete variable domain is DAGVTQSPTHLIKTRGQQVTLRCSPKSGHDTVSWYQQALGQGPQFIFQYYEEEERQRGNFPDRFSGHQFPNYSSELNVNALLLGDSALYLCASRATGKPNEKLFFGSGTQLSVL.

This rearrangement joins TRBV12-3 or TRBV12-4 to TRBJ1-1; D uncertain. V dropped 3 bases and J dropped 3 bases, with 5 bases sitting between them. The CDR3 is 12 amino acids. The CDR3 region is CASSLRDTEAFF. The CDR3 coding sequence is TGTGCCAGCAGTTTGCGGGACACTGAAGCTTTCTTT.

The rearrangement links TRBV24-1 to TRBJ2-1; 9 bases are a match to TRBD2. Germline loops: CDR1 KGHDR, CDR2 SFDVKD. The CDR3 extends over 16 amino acids. The V segment lost 2 bases and the J segment 5 bases; nucleotides outside the gene matches: 6. CDR3 sequence: CATSDSLAGTNNEQFF. In nucleotides, the CDR3 is TGTGCCACCAGTGATTCCCTAGCGGGAACCAACAATGAGCAGTTCTTC.

This rearrangement joins TRBV7-2 to TRBJ1-5; TRBD1 might be the D (5 bases). Trimming removed 0 bases from V and 0 bases from J, with 12 bases in between. The germline CDR1 and CDR2 sequences are SGHTA and FQGNSA. This CDR3 has 17 residues. The CDR3 reads CASSLAPRAHSNQPQHF. DNA of the CDR3: TGTGCCAGCAGCTTAGCGCCCAGGGCCCATAGCAATCAGCCCCAGCATTTT.

The V gene is TRBV18, the J gene TRBJ2-5; weak D call: TRBD1 (5 bases). Per the germline V gene, CDR1 is KGHSH and CDR2 is LQKENI. The V end was cut by 2 bases, the J end by 2 bases, with 9 bases between. The CDR3 extends over 14 amino acids. CDR3 DNA: TGTGCCAGCTCACCAGTGGGGCAACAAGAGACCCAGTACTTC. The encoded protein is CASSPVGQQETQYF.

This chain links TRBV27 with TRBJ2-7, with D possibly matching TRBD2 (6 bases). Germline lookup yields CDR1 MNHEY and CDR2 SMNVEV (reference sequence). V was trimmed by 3 bases and J by 2 bases, leaving 11 bases between them. The CDR3 length is 14 residues. The CDR3 DNA sequence: TGTGCCAGCAGTTTCCGAGGGAGGACCTACGAGCAGTACTTC. This sequence encodes CASSFRGRTYEQYF.

V usage is TRBV12-5 and J usage is TRBJ1-1; a possible D gene is TRBD1 (6 bases). Trimming took 0 bases from V and 0 from J, leaving 14 bases between them. This CDR3 spans 17 amino acids. Germline CDR1 reads LGHNT; CDR2 reads FRNRAP. CDR3 region: CASGLVLGGVLNTEAFF. CDR3 bases: TGTGCTAGTGGTTTGGTTCTTGGGGGCGTACTGAACACTGAAGCTTTCTTT.

The V call is TRBV6-5, the J call TRBJ2-7; a possible D gene is TRBD1 (6 bases). CDR3 length: 14 amino acids. Trimming removed 6 bases from V and 3 bases from J, with 15 bases in between. Germline CDR1 reads MNHEY; CDR2 reads SVGAGI. CDR3 in amino acids: CASRAGQLNYEQYF. CDR3 coding DNA: TGTGCCAGCAGGGCCGGACAGTTGAACTACGAGCAGTACTTC.

DNA of the CDR3: TGTGCCAGCGAGATCAGGGGCGGAAACATTCAGTACTTC. Its translation: CASEIRGGNIQYF. The chain links TRBV12-3 or TRBV12-4 to TRBJ2-4, with D possibly matching TRBD1 (6 bases). CDR3 size: 13 residues. Trimming pared 8 bases from V and 6 bases from J, leaving 14 bases between.

This rearrangement joins TRBV5-1 to TRBJ2-7; D unresolved. The CDR3 extends over 14 amino acids. The germline CDR1 and CDR2 sequences are SGHRS and YFSETQ. The V end was cut by 0 bases, the J end by 3 bases, with 10 bases between. This CDR3 is CASSLGAMVYEQYF. In DNA, the CDR3 is TGCGCCAGCAGCTTGGGGGCGATGGTCTACGAGCAGTACTTC.

V is TRBV6-5 and J is TRBJ2-4; 11 nucleotides agree with TRBD1. Germline V lookup: CDR1 MNHEY, CDR2 SVGAGI. This CDR3 has 16 amino acids. V lost 0 bases and J lost 7; bases outside the gene matches: 5. In nucleotides, the CDR3 is TGTGCCAGCAGTTACTCGTGGACAGGGGGCCTGAACATTCAGTACTTC. Protein: CASSYSWTGGLNIQYF.

The J gene is TRBJ2-1, the V gene TRBV12-3 or TRBV12-4; 8 bases are a match to TRBD1. V was clipped by 2 bases and J by 12 bases; unmatched bases: 6. This CDR3 has 13 amino acids. The CDR3 DNA follows: TGTGCCAGCAGTTTAATGAGGACAGGGCGGCAGTTCTTC. As protein: CASSLMRTGRQFF.

This clone was found a few times. V usage is TRBV11-1 and J usage is TRBJ2-2; D is uncertain. Trimming cost V 4 bases and J 8 bases, with 11 bases left between them. This CDR3 comprises 13 residues. CDR1 is SGHAT, CDR2 FQDESV, per germline (reference sequence). In DNA form, the CDR3 reads TGTGCCAGCAGCTCCTCCCCGGTGGGGGAGCTGTTTTTT. Encoded protein: CASSSSPVGELFF. The full variable domain, completed using reference TRBV11-1 and TRBJ2-2, is EAEVAQSPRYKITEKSQAVAFWCDPISGHATLYWYRQILGQGPELLVQFQDESVVDDSQLPKDRFSAERLKGVDSTLKIQPAELGDSAMYLCASSSSPVGELFFGEGSRLTVL.

V and J are TRBV12-3 or TRBV12-4 and TRBJ2-7; D might be TRBD1 (6 bases). The V end was cut by 3 bases, the J end by 5 bases, with 11 bases between. The CDR3 contains 13 residues. CDR3 bases: TGTGCCAGCAGTTTGGACAGAGCTAACGAGCAGTACTTC. Translation: CASSLDRANEQYF.

The J gene is TRBJ2-7, the V gene TRBV5-1, with D uncertain. V dropped 0 bases and J dropped 1 base, with 8 bases sitting between them. This CDR3 contains 14 residues. Germline V gives CDR1 SGHRS, CDR2 YFSETQ. As DNA, the CDR3 is TGCGCCAGCAGCTTGGATGGCCCATCCTACGAGCAGTACTTC. This gives the protein CASSLDGPSYEQYF.

J is TRBJ2-7 and V is TRBV14; no reliable D call. Trimming took 1 base from V and 2 from J, leaving 6 bases between them. This CDR3 contains 13 residues. The germline CDR1 and CDR2 sequences are SGHDN and FVKESK. The chain's CDR3 is CASSQVTTYEQYF. DNA of the CDR3: TGTGCCAGCAGCCAAGTGACAACCTACGAGCAGTACTTC.

The chain combines TRBV30 with TRBJ2-2; possibly TRBD2 for D (6 bases). Trimming cost V 5 bases and J 4 bases, with 20 bases left between them. The CDR3 covers 16 residues. Germline V lookup: CDR1 GTSNPN, CDR2 SVGIG (reference sequence). CDR3 loop: CAWSKQAGWGTGELFF. DNA of the CDR3: TGTGCCTGGTCAAAGCAGGCGGGATGGGGCACCGGGGAGCTGTTTTTT.

The chain has TRBV2 and TRBJ2-1; TRBD2 matches 10 bases. V was clipped by 8 bases and J by 4 bases; unmatched bases: 11. The CDR3 runs 16 residues. Germline lookup yields CDR1 SNHLY and CDR2 FYNNEI. CDR3 amino acids: CASGQREGLSYNEQFF. CDR3 nucleotides: TGTGCCAGCGGTCAGCGGGAGGGCCTATCATACAATGAGCAGTTCTTC.

This clone was detected a few times. This rearrangement joins TRBV19 to TRBJ1-2; 10 bases agree with TRBD1. This CDR3 region has 17 residues. The V gene end was trimmed by 7 bases and the J gene end by 5 bases; junction bases not matched to a gene: 16. The V gene's germline CDR1 is LNHDA and CDR2 SQIVND (reference sequence). CDR3 sequence reads: CASIETLGQGVGYGYTF. The CDR3 DNA reads TGTGCCAGTATTGAAACCCTCGGACAGGGGGTGGGGTATGGCTACACCTTC.